The 15 T cell receptor beta chains below all came from one sample that was sequenced in a study of CXCR3-negative and CXCR3-positive naive CD8 T cells. Study results and limitations: More hydrophobic TRB CDR3s occurred in CXCR3-positive than in CXCR3-negative naive cells.

Libraries of TRB cDNA were made by 5' RACE and carried UMIs. TCRdb reanalyzed the 5' RACE reads, giving one entry per CDR3 protein sequence and no DNA. This sample's table has 6,000 to 8,500 distinct CDR3 sequences. For these TCRs, the target antigens are not known. Sequencing was carried out using naive CXCR3+ CD8+ T cells from blood. Described subset: CD45RO-CCR7+CD27+CD95- naive CD8+ T cells expressing CXCR3 (TNR3+). The receptors stem from a human donor in good health. Some clones in this sample may be carry-over from other donors' samples.

This chain connects TRBV13 to TRBJ1-1. The CDR3 length is 15 residues. Per germline, CDR1 PRHDT and CDR2 FYEKMQ (reference sequence). The CDR3: CASSNGPNLNTEAFF.

V usage is TRBV2 and J usage is TRBJ2-3. The CDR3 runs to 11 residues. Germline assignment: CDR1 SNHLY and CDR2 FYNNEI. The CDR3: CASSEPDTQYF. The variable domain in full, completed from reference TRBV2 and TRBJ2-3, reads EPEVTQTPSHQVTQMGQEVILRCVPISNHLYFYWYRQILGQKVEFLVSFYNNEISEKSEIFDDQFSVERPDGSNFTLKIRSTKLEDSAMYFCASSEPDTQYFGPGTRLTVL.

Measured by frequency, this clonotype is medium-sized (0.01 to 0.1%). This sequence joins TRBV28 and TRBJ2-1; TCRdb lists TRBD2, though no DNA is available to test this call. This CDR3 region has 19 residues. Germline V gives CDR1 MDHEN, CDR2 SYDVKM. The CDR3 loop reads CASSTTRTSGRMSYNEQFF. Variable domain in full (rest from reference TRBV28 and TRBJ2-1): DVKVTQSSRYLVKRTGEKVFLECVQDMDHENMFWYRQDPGLGLRLIYFSYDVKMKEKGDIPEGYSVSREKKERFSLILESASTNQTSMYLCASSTTRTSGRMSYNEQFFGPGTRLTVL.

The rearrangement joins TRBV6-4 to TRBJ2-1; checking the TCRdb D call of TRBD2 is not possible without DNA. Germline CDR1 reads MRHNA; CDR2 reads SNTAGT. CDR3 length: 13 residues. The CDR3 region is CASSWTSGNEQFF.

The chain combines TRBV6-5 with TRBJ2-7; TCRdb's assignment of TRBD1 cannot be checked, as there is no DNA. CDR3 length: 15 residues. Germline V CDR1 and CDR2: MNHEY, SVGAGI. CDR3 protein: CASSWTGEDSYEQYF.

This clonotype is labeled medium-sized based on frequency. The chain employs TRBV29-1 and TRBJ2-7; TCRdb's assignment of TRBD1 cannot be checked, as there is no DNA. The germline V gene encodes CDR1 SQVTM and CDR2 ANQGSEA. This CDR3 has 13 amino acids. CDR3 residues: CSVVTGENYEQYF.

This sequence joins TRBV3-1 and TRBJ2-1; there is no DNA to check the TCRdb D call of TRBD2. This CDR3 contains 15 residues. Germline CDR1 LGHDT, CDR2 YNNKEL (reference sequence). This CDR3 reads CASSQGTSGSDEQFF.

V and J are TRBV6-6 and TRBJ2-1; with no DNA, the TCRdb D assignment of TRBD2 cannot be verified. The CDR3 length is 19 residues. Germline lookup yields CDR1 MNHNY and CDR2 SVGAGI (reference sequence). The CDR3 reads CASSDAGLADHNHYNEQFF.

The CDR3 sequence is CASSPTSGGEQFF. The rearrangement uses TRBV6-7 and TRBJ2-1; TCRdb's assignment of TRBD2 cannot be checked, as there is no DNA. TRBV6-7 is annotated as an ORF whose role is uncertain. This CDR3 is 13 amino acids long.

This clonotype is labeled medium-sized based on frequency. The chain employs TRBV12-3 or TRBV12-4 and TRBJ2-7. The CDR3 contains 15 residues. CDR3: CASSLDGMSSYEQYF.

Its frequency marks this clonotype as medium-sized. The chain links TRBV7-9 to TRBJ2-1; the TRBD1 assignment by TCRdb is unverifiable without DNA. CDR1 and CDR2 (germline): SEHNR, FQNEAQ (reference sequence). The CDR3 extends over 15 amino acids. This CDR3 is CASSLGQGRYNEQFF.

By frequency, this clonotype is medium-sized (0.01 to 0.1%). The J gene is TRBJ2-7, the V gene TRBV14. Germline V gene data show CDR1 as SGHDN and CDR2 as FVKESK. This CDR3 comprises 12 residues. The CDR3 region is CASSQDSYEQYF.

This clonotype counts as medium-sized (0.01 to 0.1%) by frequency. The J gene is TRBJ2-5, the V gene TRBV2; the TRBD2 assignment by TCRdb is unverifiable without DNA. The CDR3 consists of 16 residues. CDR1 is SNHLY, CDR2 FYNNEI, per germline. This CDR3 is CASRPHSSGARETQYF.

This chain links TRBV2 with TRBJ2-1; with no DNA, the TCRdb D assignment of TRBD2 cannot be verified. The CDR3 spans 15 residues. Per germline, CDR1 SNHLY and CDR2 FYNNEI. CDR3 sequence: CASKPGLAEYNEQFF.

The chain couples TRBV29-1 to TRBJ1-2; the D gene TCRdb calls, TRBD1, cannot be checked with no DNA. The CDR3 has 12 residues. Germline CDR1 SQVTM, CDR2 ANQGSEA. The CDR3 spells CSVIGTGYGYTF.